This is a list of T cell receptor beta chains from one sample in a study of blood T cells in healthy people across ages. Each CDR3 protein is one row after TCRdb ran MiXCR on the 5' RACE reads. The sample consists of about 1.6 million distinct CDR3 sequences, roughly 32% of them appearing once. Sequences were obtained from blood. Receptors originate from a woman between 25 and 40 years old in good health. Both conserved end residues are part of each CDR3. The order of the fields is D gene, V gene, J gene, clone size, CDR3 protein, CDR3 DNA. D genes are given only for firm matches. Size values are once, few and many counts, or a class for expanded clones, and some rows have none.

d_call: -
v_call: TRBV7-2
j_call: TRBJ2-7
clone_size: -
cdr3_aa: CASSLFEAYEQYF
cdr3_nt: TGTGCCAGCAGCTTATTTGAGGCCTACGAGCAGTACTTC

d_call: TRBD1
v_call: TRBV5-1
j_call: TRBJ2-1
clone_size: -
cdr3_aa: CASSPTGAVSYNEQFF
cdr3_nt: TGCGCCAGCAGCCCGACAGGGGCTGTCTCCTACAATGAGCAGTTCTTC

d_call: -
v_call: TRBV20-1
j_call: TRBJ2-3
clone_size: -
cdr3_aa: CSARGNRDTQYF
cdr3_nt: TGCAGTGCTAGGGGGAATAGGGATACGCAGTATTTT

d_call: -
v_call: TRBV18
j_call: TRBJ1-5
clone_size: few
cdr3_aa: CASSQQGGQPQHF
cdr3_nt: TGTGCCAGCTCACAGCAGGGTGGTCAGCCCCAGCATTTT

d_call: -
v_call: TRBV30
j_call: TRBJ1-5
clone_size: few
cdr3_aa: CAWSVGQYNQPQHF
cdr3_nt: TGTGCCTGGAGTGTGGGTCAGTACAATCAGCCCCAGCATTTT

d_call: TRBD1
v_call: TRBV5-1
j_call: TRBJ1-1
clone_size: -
cdr3_aa: CASSNRDRYTEAFF
cdr3_nt: TGCGCCAGCAGCAACCGGGACAGATACACTGAAGCTTTCTTT

d_call: -
v_call: TRBV5-4
j_call: TRBJ2-7
clone_size: -
cdr3_aa: CASSLDWGHHEQYF
cdr3_nt: TGTGCCAGCAGCTTGGACTGGGGTCACCACGAGCAGTACTTC

d_call: -
v_call: TRBV27
j_call: TRBJ1-1
clone_size: -
cdr3_aa: CANSSFTGAPAEAFF
cdr3_nt: TGTGCCAACAGTTCTTTTACCGGGGCTCCGGCAGAAGCTTTCTTT

d_call: -
v_call: TRBV5-1
j_call: TRBJ1-4
clone_size: -
cdr3_aa: CASSLTRVGEKLFF
cdr3_nt: TGCGCCAGCAGCTTGACCAGGGTCGGTGAAAAACTGTTTTTT

d_call: TRBD2
v_call: TRBV27
j_call: TRBJ2-1
clone_size: -
cdr3_aa: CASSLTVAGGHEQFF
cdr3_nt: TGTGCCAGCAGTTTAACTGTAGCGGGGGGGCATGAGCAGTTCTTC

d_call: -
v_call: TRBV6-1
j_call: TRBJ1-5
clone_size: few
cdr3_aa: CASSVRVGLILGSNQPQHF
cdr3_nt: TGTGCCAGCAGCGTAAGGGTAGGACTGATACTCGGGAGCAATCAGCCCCAGCATTTT

d_call: -
v_call: TRBV5-1
j_call: TRBJ2-3
clone_size: -
cdr3_aa: CASTDFPTDTQYF
cdr3_nt: TGCGCCAGCACCGACTTCCCCACAGATACGCAGTATTTT

d_call: TRBD2
v_call: TRBV6-5
j_call: TRBJ2-3
clone_size: -
cdr3_aa: CASSYVTSGIKSPDTQYF
cdr3_nt: TGTGCCAGCAGTTACGTAACTAGCGGGATAAAGTCCCCAGATACGCAGTATTTT

d_call: -
v_call: TRBV7-6
j_call: TRBJ2-1
clone_size: -
cdr3_aa: CASSLVGGALYNEQFF
cdr3_nt: TGTGCCAGCAGCTTAGTAGGGGGGGCCCTCTACAATGAGCAGTTCTTC

d_call: TRBD2
v_call: TRBV10-3
j_call: TRBJ2-3
clone_size: -
cdr3_aa: CAIGGASGSGTDTQYF
cdr3_nt: TGTGCCATCGGTGGCGCTAGCGGGAGCGGGACAGATACGCAGTATTTT

d_call: TRBD2
v_call: TRBV4-1
j_call: TRBJ2-5
clone_size: few
cdr3_aa: CASSQGVSGPYQETQYF
cdr3_nt: TGCGCCAGCAGCCAAGGGGTTAGCGGGCCTTACCAAGAGACCCAGTACTTC

d_call: -
v_call: TRBV7-3
j_call: TRBJ2-3
clone_size: few
cdr3_aa: CASSPGYGRGTDTQYF
cdr3_nt: TGTGCCAGCAGCCCTGGGTACGGTCGGGGCACAGATACGCAGTATTTT

d_call: TRBD1
v_call: TRBV4-1
j_call: TRBJ2-2
clone_size: few
cdr3_aa: CASSQDRVGTGPGELFF
cdr3_nt: TGCGCCAGCAGCCAAGATAGAGTTGGGACAGGGCCCGGGGAGCTGTTTTTT

d_call: -
v_call: TRBV6-6
j_call: TRBJ2-1
clone_size: -
cdr3_aa: CASSYSTGGSVNEQFF
cdr3_nt: TGTGCCAGCAGTTACTCGACGGGGGGCTCAGTAAATGAGCAGTTCTTC

d_call: -
v_call: TRBV12-5
j_call: TRBJ2-3
clone_size: -
cdr3_aa: CASAREERTDTQYF
cdr3_nt: TGTGCTAGTGCCAGGGAAGAGCGGACAGATACGCAGTATTTT

d_call: -
v_call: TRBV12-3/TRBV12-4
j_call: TRBJ1-2
clone_size: many
cdr3_aa: CASSLGNYGYTF
cdr3_nt: TGTGCCAGCAGTTTAGGCAACTATGGCTACACCTTC

d_call: TRBD2
v_call: TRBV4-2
j_call: TRBJ2-7
clone_size: few
cdr3_aa: CASSQRGGGSYEQYF
cdr3_nt: TGTGCCAGCAGCCAAAGGGGCGGGGGCTCCTACGAGCAGTACTTC

d_call: -
v_call: TRBV7-9
j_call: TRBJ2-5
clone_size: once
cdr3_aa: CASSNAGAQETQYF
cdr3_nt: TGTGCCAGCAGCAACGCCGGGGCACAAGAGACCCAGTACTTC

d_call: -
v_call: TRBV5-4
j_call: TRBJ2-7
clone_size: -
cdr3_aa: CASSLRFGSLYEQYF
cdr3_nt: TGTGCCAGCAGCTTGAGGTTCGGCAGCCTCTACGAGCAGTACTTC

d_call: TRBD1
v_call: TRBV10-3
j_call: TRBJ2-2
clone_size: few
cdr3_aa: CAIGQGYTGELFF
cdr3_nt: TGTGCCATCGGACAGGGGTACACCGGGGAGCTGTTTTTT

d_call: TRBD2
v_call: TRBV12-3/TRBV12-4
j_call: TRBJ2-2
clone_size: -
cdr3_aa: CASSFGEGKDTGELFF
cdr3_nt: TGTGCCAGCAGTTTTGGGGAGGGTAAAGACACCGGGGAGCTGTTTTTT

d_call: -
v_call: TRBV20-1
j_call: TRBJ2-7
clone_size: -
cdr3_aa: CSARLRDTYYEQYF
cdr3_nt: TGCAGTGCTAGACTCCGGGACACATACTACGAGCAGTACTTC

d_call: TRBD1
v_call: TRBV12-3/TRBV12-4
j_call: TRBJ1-2
clone_size: -
cdr3_aa: CASSLTRGRGYTF
cdr3_nt: TGTGCCAGCAGTTTAACTAGGGGGCGAGGCTACACCTTC

d_call: -
v_call: TRBV20-1
j_call: TRBJ1-2
clone_size: few
cdr3_aa: CSARDLGESGRNSYGYTF
cdr3_nt: TGCAGTGCTAGAGATCTCGGCGAATCTGGACGGAATTCCTATGGCTACACCTTC

d_call: TRBD1
v_call: TRBV12-3/TRBV12-4
j_call: TRBJ2-7
clone_size: few
cdr3_aa: CASRGLRQGDYEQYF
cdr3_nt: TGTGCCAGCAGGGGACTCAGACAGGGGGACTACGAGCAGTACTTC

d_call: -
v_call: TRBV4-1
j_call: TRBJ1-1
clone_size: -
cdr3_aa: CASSPVPLPNTEAFF
cdr3_nt: TGCGCCAGCAGCCCAGTCCCCTTACCGAACACTGAAGCTTTCTTT

d_call: -
v_call: TRBV5-1
j_call: TRBJ2-1
clone_size: -
cdr3_aa: CASSLGQEGNEQFF
cdr3_nt: TGCGCCAGCAGCCTCGGACAGGAGGGAAATGAGCAGTTCTTC

d_call: -
v_call: TRBV2
j_call: TRBJ1-1
clone_size: -
cdr3_aa: CASSGQWNTEAFF
cdr3_nt: TGCGCCAGCAGTGGACAGTGGAACACTGAAGCTTTCTTT

d_call: -
v_call: TRBV5-1
j_call: TRBJ2-7
clone_size: -
cdr3_aa: CASSLRDGGSYEQYF
cdr3_nt: TGCGCCAGCAGCTTGCGCGACGGTGGCTCCTACGAGCAGTACTTC

d_call: -
v_call: TRBV12-1
j_call: TRBJ2-3
clone_size: few
cdr3_aa: CASTNLLGAVTDTQYF
cdr3_nt: TGTGCCAGCACCAATCTGCTTGGAGCAGTCACAGATACGCAGTATTTT

d_call: TRBD1
v_call: TRBV3-1
j_call: TRBJ1-2
clone_size: -
cdr3_aa: CASNQMDRSNYGYTF
cdr3_nt: TGTGCCAGCAACCAAATGGACAGGTCTAACTATGGCTACACCTTC

d_call: -
v_call: TRBV29-1
j_call: TRBJ2-5
clone_size: many
cdr3_aa: CSVVRDWQETQYF
cdr3_nt: TGCAGCGTTGTGAGGGACTGGCAAGAGACCCAGTACTTC

d_call: -
v_call: TRBV18
j_call: TRBJ1-2
clone_size: few
cdr3_aa: CASSPQAKGIYGYTF
cdr3_nt: TGTGCCAGCTCACCGCAGGCGAAGGGGATCTATGGCTACACCTTC

d_call: -
v_call: TRBV21-1
j_call: TRBJ2-1
clone_size: few
cdr3_aa: CASSKASSGSSSGEQFF
cdr3_nt: TGTGCCAGCAGCAAAGCCTCTAGCGGAAGTTCATCTGGAGAGCAGTTCTTC

d_call: -
v_call: TRBV10-3
j_call: TRBJ1-2
clone_size: few
cdr3_aa: CAISAENDWQVYGYTF
cdr3_nt: TGTGCCATCAGTGCAGAGAACGATTGGCAGGTTTATGGCTACACCTTC

d_call: TRBD2
v_call: TRBV4-2
j_call: TRBJ2-7
clone_size: few
cdr3_aa: CASSQDEASGGLSYEQYF
cdr3_nt: TGTGCCAGCAGCCAAGATGAGGCTAGCGGGGGCCTCTCCTACGAGCAGTACTTC

d_call: -
v_call: TRBV27
j_call: TRBJ1-1
clone_size: -
cdr3_aa: CASYYGGLGSTEAFF
cdr3_nt: TGTGCCAGCTACTATGGGGGGTTGGGGAGCACTGAAGCTTTCTTT

d_call: -
v_call: TRBV7-8
j_call: TRBJ2-5
clone_size: -
cdr3_aa: CASSRMGGEFQETQYF
cdr3_nt: TGTGCCAGCAGCCGGATGGGCGGCGAATTCCAAGAGACCCAGTACTTC

d_call: -
v_call: TRBV28
j_call: TRBJ1-1
clone_size: -
cdr3_aa: CASSLRDSGNTEAFF
cdr3_nt: TGTGCCAGCAGTCTCCGGGACTCGGGGAATACTGAAGCTTTCTTT

d_call: -
v_call: TRBV6-2/TRBV6-3
j_call: TRBJ1-2
clone_size: -
cdr3_aa: CASSYSPDVGYTF
cdr3_nt: TGTGCCAGCAGTTACTCGCCAGATGTCGGCTACACCTTC

d_call: TRBD2
v_call: TRBV27
j_call: TRBJ2-7
clone_size: -
cdr3_aa: CASSSLALTYEQYF
cdr3_nt: TGTGCCAGCAGTTCACTAGCGCTCACCTACGAGCAGTACTTC

d_call: -
v_call: TRBV7-3
j_call: TRBJ2-6
clone_size: many
cdr3_aa: CASSLTPQSGANVLTF
cdr3_nt: TGTGCCAGCAGCTTAACGCCCCAATCAGGGGCCAACGTCCTGACTTTC

d_call: TRBD2
v_call: TRBV6-6
j_call: TRBJ2-3
clone_size: few
cdr3_aa: CASSAGVAGTQYF
cdr3_nt: TGTGCCAGCAGCGCGGGGGTGGCGGGGACGCAGTATTTT

d_call: -
v_call: TRBV6-2/TRBV6-3
j_call: TRBJ2-7
clone_size: -
cdr3_aa: CASSDYGTTPYEQYF
cdr3_nt: TGTGCCAGCAGTGACTACGGGACAACTCCCTACGAGCAGTACTTC

d_call: -
v_call: TRBV3-1
j_call: TRBJ2-7
clone_size: many
cdr3_aa: CASSLLGGEQYF
cdr3_nt: TGTGCCAGCAGCTTGTTGGGGGGCGAGCAGTACTTC

d_call: TRBD2
v_call: TRBV2
j_call: TRBJ2-5
clone_size: -
cdr3_aa: CATQGGSMETQYF
cdr3_nt: TGTGCCACTCAAGGCGGGAGCATGGAGACCCAGTACTTC

d_call: TRBD2
v_call: TRBV20-1
j_call: TRBJ2-1
clone_size: -
cdr3_aa: CSAIRLAGDYNEQFF
cdr3_nt: TGCAGTGCTATTAGACTAGCGGGTGATTACAATGAGCAGTTCTTC

d_call: -
v_call: TRBV5-5
j_call: TRBJ1-1
clone_size: -
cdr3_aa: CASSLTGRYTEAFF
cdr3_nt: TGTGCCAGCAGCTTGACAGGACGATACACTGAAGCTTTCTTT

d_call: -
v_call: TRBV12-3/TRBV12-4
j_call: TRBJ2-3
clone_size: -
cdr3_aa: CASSLSPGRTDTQYF
cdr3_nt: TGTGCCAGCAGTTTATCCCCTGGAAGGACAGATACGCAGTATTTT

d_call: TRBD2
v_call: TRBV4-1
j_call: TRBJ2-3
clone_size: -
cdr3_aa: CASSQVGTGTSGTTDTQYF
cdr3_nt: TGCGCCAGCAGCCAAGTAGGGACAGGGACTAGCGGGACCACAGATACGCAGTATTTT

d_call: -
v_call: TRBV5-4
j_call: TRBJ1-2
clone_size: -
cdr3_aa: CASSSEWGANYGYTF
cdr3_nt: TGTGCCAGCAGTTCGGAGTGGGGAGCTAACTATGGCTACACCTTC

d_call: -
v_call: TRBV12-3/TRBV12-4
j_call: TRBJ2-3
clone_size: -
cdr3_aa: CASSPDDTQYF
cdr3_nt: TGTGCCAGCAGTCCGGATGATACGCAGTATTTT

d_call: TRBD1
v_call: TRBV7-2
j_call: TRBJ2-4
clone_size: -
cdr3_aa: CASSLGVGQGKYF
cdr3_nt: TGTGCCAGCAGCTTAGGTGTCGGACAGGGAAAGTACTTC

d_call: TRBD1
v_call: TRBV6-2/TRBV6-3
j_call: TRBJ2-1
clone_size: few
cdr3_aa: CASSLQGTGNEQFF
cdr3_nt: TGTGCCAGCAGTCTCCAGGGGACAGGGAATGAGCAGTTCTTC

d_call: -
v_call: TRBV29-1
j_call: TRBJ1-2
clone_size: many
cdr3_aa: CSVEGTGNYGYTF
cdr3_nt: TGCAGCGTCGAAGGGACCGGGAACTATGGCTACACCTTC